This is a list of T cell receptor beta chains from one sample in a study of PD-1 blockade in classical Hodgkin lymphoma. Using immunoSEQ multiplex PCR, the repertoire was profiled, and TCRdb retains in-frame clones only, with some absent. The sample holds 20,000 to 30,000 clones; 67% are singletons and the top ten take 10% to 15%. The sequenced sample was peripheral blood mononuclear cells (PBMCs), obtained before the second cycle of nivolumab. These receptors all stem from a human donor with classical Hodgkin lymphoma. CDR3s include the opening cysteine and the closing phenylalanine or tryptophan. Fields, in order: V gene, clone size, D gene, J gene, CDR3 protein, CDR3 DNA. D genes are given only for firm matches. Rows may omit the clone size; those that give it use once, few, many or a size class.

v_gene: TRBV30; abundance: NA; d_gene: NA; j_gene: TRBJ2-5; CDR3aa: CAWSQGRQETQYF; CDR3nt: TGTGCCTGGAGTCAGGGCCGACAGGAGACCCAGTACTTC
v_gene: TRBV19; abundance: NA; d_gene: NA; j_gene: TRBJ2-7; CDR3aa: CASKATSGLSYEQYF; CDR3nt: TGTGCCAGTAAAGCAACTAGTGGCCTCTCCTACGAGCAGTACTTC
v_gene: TRBV27; abundance: NA; d_gene: NA; j_gene: TRBJ2-6; CDR3aa: CASSLWGSGANVLTF; CDR3nt: TGTGCCAGCAGTTTATGGGGATCTGGGGCCAACGTCCTGACTTTC
v_gene: TRBV4-1; abundance: NA; d_gene: NA; j_gene: TRBJ2-3; CDR3aa: CASSQEGTGTDTQYF; CDR3nt: TGCGCCAGCAGCCAAGAAGGAACGGGCACAGATACGCAGTATTTT
v_gene: TRBV28; abundance: NA; d_gene: NA; j_gene: TRBJ1-2; CDR3aa: CASSLSGGVWNGYTF; CDR3nt: TGTGCCAGCAGTTTATCCGGGGGAGTTTGGAATGGCTACACCTTC
v_gene: TRBV23-1; abundance: NA; d_gene: NA; j_gene: TRBJ2-1; CDR3aa: CASGGYRVTVEQFF; CDR3nt: TGCGCCAGCGGGGGCTACAGGGTCACGGTTGAGCAGTTCTTC
v_gene: TRBV5-1; abundance: NA; d_gene: TRBD1; j_gene: TRBJ2-5; CDR3aa: CASRTGRGRGETQYF; CDR3nt: TGCGCCAGCAGAACGGGCAGGGGGCGCGGGGAGACCCAGTACTTC
v_gene: TRBV30; abundance: NA; d_gene: TRBD1; j_gene: TRBJ2-7; CDR3aa: CAWNLGTGNYEQYF; CDR3nt: TGTGCCTGGAACCTCGGGACAGGAAACTACGAGCAGTACTTC
v_gene: TRBV2; abundance: NA; d_gene: NA; j_gene: TRBJ1-1; CDR3aa: CASRVRKNTEAFF; CDR3nt: TGTGCCAGCAGGGTAAGAAAGAACACTGAAGCTTTCTTT
v_gene: TRBV7-3; abundance: once; d_gene: NA; j_gene: TRBJ1-1; CDR3aa: CASSPNNKGAEAFF; CDR3nt: TGTGCCAGCAGCCCCAACAATAAAGGAGCTGAAGCTTTCTTT
v_gene: TRBV5-1; abundance: NA; d_gene: TRBD1; j_gene: TRBJ1-4; CDR3aa: CASSLAGGLGEKLFF; CDR3nt: TGCGCCAGCAGCTTGGCAGGGGGGTTAGGAGAAAAACTGTTTTTT
v_gene: TRBV6-1; abundance: medium-sized; d_gene: NA; j_gene: TRBJ1-6; CDR3aa: CASSEYPGPNSPLHF; CDR3nt: TGTGCCAGCAGTGAATACCCAGGGCCCAATTCACCCCTCCACTTT
v_gene: TRBV28; abundance: NA; d_gene: NA; j_gene: TRBJ1-4; CDR3aa: CASSDIRRGNEKLFF; CDR3nt: TGTGCCAGCAGCGACATCCGGAGGGGGAATGAAAAACTGTTTTTT
v_gene: TRBV5-8; abundance: NA; d_gene: TRBD2; j_gene: TRBJ2-7; CDR3aa: CASSLLAGLTHEQYF; CDR3nt: TGTGCCAGCAGCTTGCTAGCGGGACTGACCCACGAGCAGTACTTC
v_gene: TRBV7-9; abundance: NA; d_gene: NA; j_gene: TRBJ2-5; CDR3aa: CASSLAWGGWETQYF; CDR3nt: TGTGCCAGCAGCTTAGCCTGGGGGGGCTGGGAGACCCAGTACTTC
v_gene: TRBV5-1; abundance: NA; d_gene: NA; j_gene: TRBJ2-2; CDR3aa: CASSQDSGTGELFF; CDR3nt: TGCGCCAGCAGCCAGGATTCAGGCACCGGGGAGCTGTTTTTT
v_gene: TRBV25-1; abundance: NA; d_gene: NA; j_gene: TRBJ2-4; CDR3aa: CASSVQGRTKNIQYF; CDR3nt: TGTGCCAGCAGTGTACAGGGGAGGACCAAAAACATTCAGTACTTC
v_gene: TRBV5-1; abundance: NA; d_gene: NA; j_gene: TRBJ2-7; CDR3aa: CASSFYPYEQYF; CDR3nt: TGCGCCAGCAGCTTTTACCCCTACGAGCAGTACTTC
v_gene: TRBV6-5; abundance: few; d_gene: TRBD1; j_gene: TRBJ1-1; CDR3aa: CASSYSDREVAFF; CDR3nt: TGTGCCAGCAGTTACTCGGACAGGGAGGTGGCTTTCTTT
v_gene: TRBV5-1; abundance: once; d_gene: TRBD1; j_gene: TRBJ2-7; CDR3aa: CASSETGVYEQYF; CDR3nt: TGCGCCAGCAGCGAGACAGGGGTCTACGAGCAGTACTTC
v_gene: TRBV9; abundance: NA; d_gene: TRBD2; j_gene: TRBJ2-5; CDR3aa: CASSVGLAGAETQYF; CDR3nt: TGTGCCAGCAGCGTAGGGCTAGCGGGAGCGGAGACCCAGTACTTC
v_gene: TRBV19; abundance: NA; d_gene: NA; j_gene: TRBJ1-2; CDR3aa: CASRDANYGYTF; CDR3nt: TGTGCCAGCAGGGACGCGAACTATGGCTACACCTTC
v_gene: TRBV5-1; abundance: NA; d_gene: TRBD2; j_gene: TRBJ2-3; CDR3aa: CASSPVGTSGATQYF; CDR3nt: TGCGCCAGCAGCCCGGTGGGGACTAGCGGGGCTACGCAGTATTTT
v_gene: TRBV6-6; abundance: NA; d_gene: NA; j_gene: TRBJ2-7; CDR3aa: CASSLRVSYEQYF; CDR3nt: TGTGCCAGCAGTTTGCGGGTCTCCTACGAGCAGTACTTC
v_gene: TRBV5-1; abundance: NA; d_gene: TRBD1; j_gene: TRBJ1-6; CDR3aa: CASSRGQDNSPLHF; CDR3nt: TGCGCCAGCAGCCGGGGACAGGATAATTCACCCCTCCACTTT
v_gene: TRBV6-6; abundance: NA; d_gene: NA; j_gene: TRBJ2-5; CDR3aa: CASSYPAETQYF; CDR3nt: TGTGCCAGCAGTTACCCCGCGGAGACCCAGTACTTC
v_gene: TRBV7-2; abundance: NA; d_gene: NA; j_gene: TRBJ2-7; CDR3aa: CASSLIPAGGSEQYF; CDR3nt: TGTGCCAGCAGCTTAATCCCCGCCGGGGGCAGCGAGCAGTACTTC
v_gene: TRBV10-3; abundance: once; d_gene: NA; j_gene: TRBJ1-1; CDR3aa: CAISESGRNTEAFF; CDR3nt: TGTGCCATCAGTGAGTCTGGGCGGAACACTGAAGCTTTCTTT
v_gene: TRBV28; abundance: NA; d_gene: NA; j_gene: TRBJ1-6; CDR3aa: CASSITGSSYNSPLHF; CDR3nt: TGTGCCAGCAGTATAACAGGGAGCTCCTATAATTCACCCCTCCACTTT
v_gene: TRBV6-5; abundance: NA; d_gene: TRBD1; j_gene: TRBJ1-4; CDR3aa: CASSWTGKANEKLFF; CDR3nt: TGTGCCAGCAGTTGGACAGGGAAAGCTAATGAAAAACTGTTTTTT
v_gene: TRBV18; abundance: medium-sized; d_gene: TRBD2; j_gene: TRBJ2-1; CDR3aa: CASSPSLADINEQFF; CDR3nt: TGTGCCAGCTCACCCAGTCTAGCGGATATTAATGAGCAGTTCTTC
v_gene: TRBV9; abundance: NA; d_gene: TRBD1; j_gene: TRBJ1-2; CDR3aa: CASSAGQGVGYTF; CDR3nt: TGTGCCAGCAGCGCTGGACAGGGGGTAGGCTACACCTTC
v_gene: TRBV6-6; abundance: NA; d_gene: TRBD2; j_gene: TRBJ2-3; CDR3aa: CASTTPSGGPSGQYF; CDR3nt: TGTGCCAGCACCACCCCGAGCGGGGGCCCTTCTGGGCAGTATTTT
v_gene: TRBV2; abundance: NA; d_gene: TRBD2; j_gene: TRBJ2-7; CDR3aa: CASSRGWPRESYEQYF; CDR3nt: TGTGCCAGCAGTAGAGGATGGCCGCGGGAGTCCTACGAGCAGTACTTC
v_gene: TRBV10-3; abundance: NA; d_gene: NA; j_gene: TRBJ2-5; CDR3aa: CAISESIGAETQYF; CDR3nt: TGTGCCATCAGTGAGTCGATCGGGGCAGAGACCCAGTACTTC
v_gene: TRBV18; abundance: few; d_gene: NA; j_gene: TRBJ1-6; CDR3aa: CASSPRREESPLHF; CDR3nt: TGTGCCAGCTCACCACGAAGAGAAGAGTCACCCCTCCACTTT
v_gene: TRBV11-2; abundance: NA; d_gene: NA; j_gene: TRBJ1-2; CDR3aa: CASSSGPKYGYTF; CDR3nt: TGTGCCAGCAGCTCGGGACCGAAGTATGGCTACACCTTC
v_gene: TRBV25-1; abundance: many; d_gene: NA; j_gene: TRBJ1-4; CDR3aa: CASSLTATNEKLFF; CDR3nt: TGTGCCAGCAGTCTCACCGCAACTAATGAAAAACTGTTTTTT
v_gene: TRBV6-6; abundance: NA; d_gene: NA; j_gene: TRBJ2-7; CDR3aa: CASRSQELYEQYF; CDR3nt: TGTGCCAGCAGGTCTCAGGAACTCTACGAGCAGTACTTC
v_gene: TRBV19; abundance: NA; d_gene: TRBD2; j_gene: TRBJ2-1; CDR3aa: CASILSGSSSYNEQFF; CDR3nt: TGTGCCAGTATCCTCAGCGGGAGCAGCTCCTACAATGAGCAGTTCTTC
v_gene: TRBV7-2; abundance: NA; d_gene: NA; j_gene: TRBJ1-4; CDR3aa: CASSHGSSTNEKLFF; CDR3nt: TGTGCCAGCAGCCACGGCAGTTCAACTAATGAAAAACTGTTTTTT
v_gene: TRBV10-3; abundance: NA; d_gene: TRBD2; j_gene: TRBJ2-7; CDR3aa: CATGVTQRDVIEQYF; CDR3nt: TGTGCCACGGGGGTCACACAGCGGGACGTTATTGAGCAGTACTTC
v_gene: TRBV5-6; abundance: NA; d_gene: NA; j_gene: TRBJ2-1; CDR3aa: CASSFPGTTNEQFF; CDR3nt: TGTGCCAGCAGCTTTCCGGGTACAACGAATGAGCAGTTCTTC